A single sample gave rise to the 17 T cell receptor beta chains below, sequenced in a study of blood T cell repertoires in COVID-19 (TCRdb year 2020). The library was prepared using the immunoSEQ multiplex PCR assay. TCRdb took over this immuneACCESS table, retaining in-frame rearrangements with V and J assigned. Such tables are incomplete; in checked studies, under half of the missing clones stem from an unresolved V gene, and the remainder is unexplained. The sample table holds about 330,000 clones, of which about 90% were seen once. The ten largest clones add up to roughly 1% of the sample. The specimen sequenced was PBMCs or T cells enriched from blood (not recorded which). The receptor source for this set is a woman younger than 45 who had recovered from COVID-19.

The DNA of the CDR3 is TGTGCCAGCAGTTACAGGGTGAGCACCGGGGAGCTGTTTTTT. This encodes CASSYRVSTGELFF. The chain joins TRBV27 to TRBJ2-2, with a possible D match to TRBD1 (6 bases). This CDR3 has 14 amino acids. Trimming took off 4 bases at V and 4 bases at J, with 10 bases between the two ends. Germline CDR1 is MNHEY and CDR2 is SMNVEV (reference sequence).

The gene calls are TRBV19 and TRBJ1-5; 8 nucleotides align to TRBD1. V was clipped by 7 bases and J by 6 bases; unmatched bases: 8. Per germline, CDR1 LNHDA and CDR2 SQIVND (reference sequence). The CDR3 contains 14 residues. CDR3 in amino acids: CASNDRGGTQPQHF. The CDR3 nucleotides are TGTGCCAGTAATGACAGGGGAGGGACTCAGCCCCAGCATTTT.

The chain uses TRBV19 and TRBJ1-6; D may be TRBD1 (5 bases). The CDR3 is 14 residues long. In germline, CDR1 is LNHDA, CDR2 SQIVND (reference sequence). V was trimmed by 4 bases and J by 4 bases, leaving 8 bases between them. CDR3 nucleotides: TGTGCCAGTAGTACAGGGCCATATAATTCACCCCTCCACTTT. Translation: CASSTGPYNSPLHF.

This chain joins TRBV15 and TRBJ2-7; D is uncertain. The V end lost 1 base, the J end lost 0 bases, and 7 bases lay between the germline ends. The length of the CDR3 is 14 residues. Germline assignment: CDR1 LNHNV and CDR2 YYDKDF (reference sequence). As DNA, the CDR3 is TGTGCCACCAGCAGAGTGGGCAGCTCCTACGAGCAGTACTTC. Amino acids: CATSRVGSSYEQYF.

The gene calls are TRBV15 and TRBJ2-1, with D unresolved. Trimming removed 0 bases at V and 7 bases at J, with 7 bases between. Per germline, CDR1 LNHNV and CDR2 YYDKDF (reference sequence). The CDR3 is 13 amino acids. The CDR3 spells CATSRDPGNEQFF. The CDR3 DNA is TGTGCCACCAGCAGAGATCCGGGTAATGAGCAGTTCTTC. The whole variable domain, filled in from reference TRBV15 and TRBJ2-1, reads DAMVIQNPRYQVTQFGKPVTLSCSQTLNHNVMYWYQQKSSQAPKLLFHYYDKDFNNEADTPDNFQSRRPNTSFCFLDIRSPGLGDTAMYLCATSRDPGNEQFFGPGTRLTVL.

J is TRBJ2-3 and V is TRBV11-2, with a possible D match to TRBD1 (5 bases). The CDR3 is made up of 15 amino acids. The germline gives CDR1 SGHAT, CDR2 FQNNGV. V lost 1 base and J lost 4, with 12 bases in between. The CDR3 loop reads CASSLGPGLSDTQYF. The CDR3 nucleotides read TGTGCCAGCAGCTTAGGGCCAGGGTTGTCAGATACGCAGTATTTT.

This sequence joins TRBV5-8 and TRBJ1-5; 9 bases line up with TRBD1. Germline values: CDR1 SGHTS, CDR2 YDEGEE. CDR3 length equals 15 residues. Germline trimming cut 0 bases from V and 4 bases from J; bases unmatched to any gene: 2. The CDR3 DNA is TGTGCCAGCAGCTTGGAGGGGACAGGGAATCAGCCCCAGCATTTT. Translation gives CASSLEGTGNQPQHF.

The V gene is TRBV19, the J gene TRBJ1-5; TRBD1 is a possible D gene (5 bases). The CDR3 contains 17 residues. CDR1 and CDR2 (germline): LNHDA, SQIVND (reference sequence). V was cut by 5 bases and J by 0 bases, with 17 bases left in between. The CDR3 bases are TGTGCCAGTAGTTTGGGTTTGGGGGGTAATAGCAATCAGCCCCAGCATTTT. Its translation is CASSLGLGGNSNQPQHF.

CDR3 loop: CASSIRQENSYNEQFF. The CDR3 DNA sequence: TGTGCCAGCAGCATCAGACAGGAGAACTCCTACAATGAGCAGTTCTTC. The chain employs TRBV7-9 and TRBJ2-1, with D maybe TRBD1 (6 bases). The V gene lost 5 bases and the J gene lost 0 bases, with 14 bases spanning the gap. This CDR3 is built from 16 residues. Germline loops: CDR1 SEHNR, CDR2 FQNEAQ (reference sequence).

CDR3 nucleotide sequence: TGCAGCGCACCGCTAACAGGGCTTGAGACCCAGTACTTC. This translates into CSAPLTGLETQYF. V gene TRBV29-1 combines with J gene TRBJ2-5; D perhaps matches TRBD1 (6 bases). V was cut by 7 bases and J by 5 bases, with 17 bases left in between. This CDR3 contains 13 residues. CDR1 and CDR2 from the germline V gene are SQVTM and ANQGSEA. The whole variable domain, remainder taken from reference TRBV29-1 and TRBJ2-5, is SAVISQKPSRDICQRGTSLTIQCQVDSQVTMMFWYRQQPGQSLTLIATANQGSEATYESGFVIDKFPISRPNLTFSTLTVSNMSPEDSSIYLCSAPLTGLETQYFGPGTRLLVL.

V is TRBV5-1 and J is TRBJ1-2, with 8 nucleotides matching TRBD1. The germline V gene encodes CDR1 SGHRS and CDR2 YFSETQ. Trimming cost V 2 bases and J 6 bases; bases outside gene matches: 3. CDR3 length: 13 residues. The CDR3 DNA reads as TGCGCCAGCAGCTTAGCGGACAGGGATGGCTACACCTTC. It yields the protein CASSLADRDGYTF.

The chain employs TRBV29-1 and TRBJ1-2; 8 positions match TRBD1. V dropped 0 bases and J dropped 8; count of bases not matched to a gene: 5. The germline CDR1 and CDR2 sequences are SQVTM and ANQGSEA. The CDR3 contains 13 residues. CDR3 coding DNA: TGCAGCGTTGAAGATCCGGACAGGGACGGCTACACCTTC. This gives the protein CSVEDPDRDGYTF.

The rearrangement links TRBV11-3 to TRBJ1-1; D uncertain. The germline gives CDR1 SGHNT, CDR2 YENEEA. The CDR3 sequence is 15 residues long. V lost 0 bases to trimming and J lost 1 base, with 9 bases between them. As DNA, the CDR3 is TGTGCCAGCAGCTTAGATGGGCAGAAGAACACTGAAGCTTTCTTT. Translating gives CASSLDGQKNTEAFF.

V is TRBV4-1 and J is TRBJ1-1, with D perhaps TRBD1 (5 bases). This CDR3 has 15 amino acids. V lost 3 bases and J lost 0, with 11 bases in between. Germline values: CDR1 MGHRA, CDR2 YSYEKL. CDR3 nucleotides: TGCGCCAGCAGCCATAGACAGAACATGAACACTGAAGCTTTCTTT. Residues: CASSHRQNMNTEAFF.

J is TRBJ1-1 and V is TRBV20-1; possible D gene TRBD1, 6 bases. The CDR3 has 13 amino acids. V lost 3 bases, J lost 5 bases, and 13 bases lay in between. The germline CDR1 and CDR2 sequences are DFQATT and SNEGSKA (reference sequence). CDR3 nucleotide sequence: TGCAGTGCTAGTCGTCAGGGGTTGACTGAAGCTTTCTTT. This codes for CSASRQGLTEAFF.

J is TRBJ2-1 and V is TRBV24-1, with 9 bases that match TRBD2. The length of the CDR3 is 15 residues. V lost 5 bases to trimming and J lost 5 bases; unmatched junction nucleotides: 6. Looked up from germline, CDR1 is KGHDR and CDR2 is SFDVKD. This CDR3 reads CATSVFSGGNNEQFF. The CDR3, as DNA: TGTGCCACCAGTGTTTTTAGCGGGGGAAACAATGAGCAGTTCTTC.

The chain is built from TRBV21-1 and TRBJ1-5; the listed D gene, TRBD1, was not tested against the DNA. TRBV21-1 is annotated as a pseudogene. The CDR3 is 14 amino acids. The CDR3 sequence is CASTRDRKSQPQHF. CDR3 nucleotide sequence: TGTGCCAGCACCCGGGACAGGAAAAGTCAGCCCCAGCATTTT.